A single sample gave rise to the 10 T cell receptor beta chains below, sequenced in a study of Ad26.COV2.S vaccination and SARS-CoV-2 variants. Sequencing was performed with immunoSEQ multiplex PCR; in TCRdb, only in-frame clones are kept and a portion is missing. Here the sample spans hundreds of thousands of clones, 83% being singletons. Treatment indicated: some 19 received Ad26.COV2.S at low or high dose, single or two shots; 5 received placebo; per-sample allocation not given. Repertoires come from day 63 after the first vaccine or placebo injection. Here the sequenced sample was peripheral blood, taken in a trial of Ad26.COV2.S vaccine versus placebo. The receptors shown here come from a person aged 18 to 59 who received the Ad26.COV2.S COVID-19 vaccine or a placebo.

The gene calls are TRBV6-5 and TRBJ2-3; D remains unclear. Germline CDR1 and CDR2: MNHEY and SVGAGI. V lost 5 bases and J lost 1, with 7 bases in between. The CDR3 spans 13 residues. The CDR3 DNA reads TGTGCCAGCAGTCCTTGGGGCACAGATACGCAGTATTTT. Translated, it gives CASSPWGTDTQYF.

CDR3 coding DNA: TGTGCCAGCAGATCCCTCTACAGGGATTTAAAATCCTACGAGCAGTACTTC. Translation gives CASRSLYRDLKSYEQYF. V and J are TRBV11-2 and TRBJ2-7, with a tentative D call TRBD1 (6 bases). Germline values: CDR1 SGHAT, CDR2 FQNNGV. There are 17 residues in the CDR3. V was shortened by 6 bases and J by 1 base, with 22 bases between the two germline ends.

The chain couples TRBV7-2 to TRBJ2-7; D assignment may be TRBD1 or TRBD2 (5 bases each). Trimming removed 0 bases at V and 5 bases at J, with 17 bases between. There are 16 residues in the CDR3. The germline V gene has CDR1 SGHTA and CDR2 FQGNSA. CDR3 loop: CASSLAVGTPGNEQYF. The CDR3 bases are TGTGCCAGCAGCTTAGCGGTAGGGACCCCGGGGAACGAGCAGTACTTC.

This clone has only one observation. V usage is TRBV11-2 and J usage is TRBJ2-7; D is ambiguous. The germline gives CDR1 SGHAT, CDR2 FQNNGV. V was cut by 5 bases and J by 6 bases, with 11 bases left in between. This CDR3 contains 12 residues. CDR3 sequence reads: CASSAFLGEQYF. CDR3 DNA: TGTGCCAGCAGCGCATTTCTGGGCGAGCAGTACTTC.

V usage is TRBV5-6 and J usage is TRBJ1-2, with D perhaps matching TRBD1 (5 bases). The CDR3 has 14 residues. Per germline, CDR1 SGHDT and CDR2 YYEEEE. The germline V and J ends were trimmed by 2 bases and 2 bases, with 10 bases remaining between them. Written as DNA, the CDR3 is TGTGCCAGCAGCTTTCCGGCAGGGAACTATGGCTACACCTTC. It translates to CASSFPAGNYGYTF.

This sequence joins TRBV7-3 and TRBJ2-3; D call uncertain. The CDR3 contains 13 residues. CDR1 is SGHTA and CDR2 is FQGTGA in the germline V gene. Trimming took 5 bases from V and 8 from J, leaving 14 bases between them. In DNA form, the CDR3 reads TGTGCCAGCAGCGCTAGGGCGCTCGGTACGCAGTATTTT. Protein product: CASSARALGTQYF.

This clone was seen a single time. This chain joins TRBV7-6 and TRBJ1-1; D is unclear. In germline, CDR1 is SGHVS, CDR2 FNYEAQ. The CDR3 has 15 residues. V lost 5 bases, J lost 0 bases, and 13 bases lay in between. This chain's CDR3 is CASSLQVSVNTEAFF. The CDR3 DNA is TGTGCCAGCAGCCTCCAAGTATCGGTGAACACTGAAGCTTTCTTT.

The rearrangement links TRBV4-1 to TRBJ2-2; D is unresolved. The CDR3 consists of 14 residues. V was trimmed by 4 bases and J by 0 bases, leaving 6 bases between them. Germline V lookup: CDR1 MGHRA, CDR2 YSYEKL. As DNA, the CDR3 is TGCGCCAGCAGCCGGGCCCCGAACACCGGGGAGCTGTTTTTT. Encoded protein: CASSRAPNTGELFF.

J is TRBJ2-7 and V is TRBV2; D might be TRBD1 (7 bases). CDR1 is SNHLY and CDR2 is FYNNEI in the germline V gene. V was shortened by 2 bases and J by 5 bases, with 22 bases between the two germline ends. The CDR3 sequence is 17 residues long. CDR3 in amino acids: CASSERGGGKRDDEQYF. The CDR3 DNA is TGTGCCAGCAGTGAAAGAGGGGGCGGGAAACGAGACGACGAGCAGTACTTC.

The J gene is TRBJ1-2, the V gene TRBV7-9; tentative D call: TRBD1 (5 bases). V was pared by 8 bases and J by 5 bases, with 15 bases between. This CDR3 is built from 13 residues. Per germline, CDR1 SEHNR and CDR2 FQNEAQ (reference sequence). CDR3 DNA sequence: TGTGCCAGCGAGGGGCAATTGAGGTATGGCTACACCTTC. It yields the protein CASEGQLRYGYTF. Supplemented by reference TRBV7-9 and TRBJ1-2, the full variable domain reads DTGVSQNPRHKITKRGQNVTFRCDPISEHNRLYWYRQTLGQGPEFLTYFQNEAQLEKSRLLSDRFSAERPKGSFSTLEIQRTEQGDSAMYLCASEGQLRYGYTFGSGTRLTVV.